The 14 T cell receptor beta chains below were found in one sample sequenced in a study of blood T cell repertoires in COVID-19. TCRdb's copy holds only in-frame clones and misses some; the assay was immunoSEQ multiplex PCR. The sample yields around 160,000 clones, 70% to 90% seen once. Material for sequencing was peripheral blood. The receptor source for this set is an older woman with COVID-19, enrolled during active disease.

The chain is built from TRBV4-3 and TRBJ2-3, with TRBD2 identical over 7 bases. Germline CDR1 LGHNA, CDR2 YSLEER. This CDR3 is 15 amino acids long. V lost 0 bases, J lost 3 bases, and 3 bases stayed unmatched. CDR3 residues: CASSQESGVTDTQYF. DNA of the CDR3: TGCGCCAGCAGCCAAGAGAGCGGGGTAACAGATACGCAGTATTTT.

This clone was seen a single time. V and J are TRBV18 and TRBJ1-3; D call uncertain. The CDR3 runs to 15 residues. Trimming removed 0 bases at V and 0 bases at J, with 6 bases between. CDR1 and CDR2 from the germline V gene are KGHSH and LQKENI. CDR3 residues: CASSPPGLSGNTIYF. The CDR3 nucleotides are TGTGCCAGCTCACCACCGGGCCTCTCTGGAAACACCATATATTTT.

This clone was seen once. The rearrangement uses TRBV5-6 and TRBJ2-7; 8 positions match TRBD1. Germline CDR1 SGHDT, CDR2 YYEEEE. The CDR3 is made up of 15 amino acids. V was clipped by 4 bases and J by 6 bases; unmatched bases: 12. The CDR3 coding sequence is TGTGCCAGCAGCATCTTGAAGGACAGGGCTTTCGAGCAGTACTTC. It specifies CASSILKDRAFEQYF.

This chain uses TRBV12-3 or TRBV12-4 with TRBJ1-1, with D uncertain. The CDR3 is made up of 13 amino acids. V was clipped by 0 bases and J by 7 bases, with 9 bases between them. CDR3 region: CASSLATTGEAFF. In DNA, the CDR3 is TGTGCCAGCAGTTTAGCTACCACGGGTGAAGCTTTCTTT.

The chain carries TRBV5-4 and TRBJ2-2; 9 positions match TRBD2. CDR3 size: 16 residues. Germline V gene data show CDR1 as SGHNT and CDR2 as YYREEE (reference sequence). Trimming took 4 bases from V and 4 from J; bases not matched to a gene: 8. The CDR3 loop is CASSREAGGGTGELFF. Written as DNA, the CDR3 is TGTGCCAGCAGCCGAGAGGCGGGGGGGGGCACCGGGGAGCTGTTTTTT.

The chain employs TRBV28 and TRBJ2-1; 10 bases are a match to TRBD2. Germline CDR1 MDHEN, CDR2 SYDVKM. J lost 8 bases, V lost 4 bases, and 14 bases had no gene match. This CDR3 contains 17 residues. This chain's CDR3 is CASSSPGSGGGTDEQFF. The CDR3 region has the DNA TGTGCCAGCAGTTCTCCGGGGAGCGGGGGGGGCACCGATGAGCAGTTCTTC. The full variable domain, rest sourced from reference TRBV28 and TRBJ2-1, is DVKVTQSSRYLVKRTGEKVFLECVQDMDHENMFWYRQDPGLGLRLIYFSYDVKMKEKGDIPEGYSVSREKKERFSLILESASTNQTSMYLCASSSPGSGGGTDEQFFGPGTRLTVL.

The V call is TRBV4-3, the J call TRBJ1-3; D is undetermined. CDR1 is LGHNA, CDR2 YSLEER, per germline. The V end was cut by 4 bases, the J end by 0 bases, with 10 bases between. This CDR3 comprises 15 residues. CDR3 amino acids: CASSLELSSGNTIYF. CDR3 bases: TGCGCCAGCAGCCTCGAATTGAGCTCTGGAAACACCATATATTTT.

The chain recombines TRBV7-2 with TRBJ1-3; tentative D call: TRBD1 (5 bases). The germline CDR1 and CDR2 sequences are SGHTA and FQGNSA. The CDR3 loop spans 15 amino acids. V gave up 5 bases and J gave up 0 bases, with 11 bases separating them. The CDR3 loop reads CASSTTVTSGNTIYF. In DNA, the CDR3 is TGTGCCAGCAGCACGACAGTCACCTCTGGAAACACCATATATTTT. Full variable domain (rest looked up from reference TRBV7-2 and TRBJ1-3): GAGVSQSPSNKVTEKGKDVELRCDPISGHTALYWYRQSLGQGLEFLIYFQGNSAPDKSGLPSDRFSAERTGGSVSTLTIQRTQQEDSAVYLCASSTTVTSGNTIYFGEGSWLTVV.

CDR3 amino acids: CASSRGLAYEQYF. The CDR3 bases are TGTGCCAGCAGCCGGGGACTTGCCTACGAGCAGTACTTC. J is TRBJ2-7 and V is TRBV5-4; tentatively, D is TRBD2 (6 bases). The V end lost 4 bases, the J end lost 2 bases, and 10 bases lay between the germline ends. The germline V gene encodes CDR1 SGHNT and CDR2 YYREEE (reference sequence). CDR3 length: 13 residues.

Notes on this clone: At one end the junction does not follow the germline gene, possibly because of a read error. The chain's CDR3 is CARRRGGFTDTQYF. DNA for the CDR3: TGCGCCCGCAGGCGGGGGGGGTTCACAGATACGCAGTATTTT. The chain recombines TRBV5-1 with TRBJ2-3; 9 bases are a match to TRBD2. The germline gives CDR1 SGHRS, CDR2 YFSETQ. CDR3 length: 14 residues.

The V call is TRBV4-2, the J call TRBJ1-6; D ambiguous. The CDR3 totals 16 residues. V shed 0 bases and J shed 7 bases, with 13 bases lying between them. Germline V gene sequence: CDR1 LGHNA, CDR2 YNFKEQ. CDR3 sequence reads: CASSQDRNRNNSPLHF. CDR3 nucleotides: TGTGCCAGCAGCCAAGATAGGAACAGAAACAATTCACCCCTCCACTTT.

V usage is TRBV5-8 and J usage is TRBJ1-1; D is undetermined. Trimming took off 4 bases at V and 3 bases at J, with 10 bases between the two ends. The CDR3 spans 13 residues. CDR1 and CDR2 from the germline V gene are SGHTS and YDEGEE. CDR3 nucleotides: TGTGCCAGCAGCAGAGGTCGGTACACTGAAGCTTTCTTT. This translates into CASSRGRYTEAFF. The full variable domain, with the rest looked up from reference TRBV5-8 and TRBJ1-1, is EAGVTQSPTHLIKTRGQQATLRCSPISGHTSVYWYQQALGLGLQFLLWYDEGEERNRGNFPPRFSGRQFPNYSSELNVNALELEDSALYLCASSRGRYTEAFFGQGTRLTVV.

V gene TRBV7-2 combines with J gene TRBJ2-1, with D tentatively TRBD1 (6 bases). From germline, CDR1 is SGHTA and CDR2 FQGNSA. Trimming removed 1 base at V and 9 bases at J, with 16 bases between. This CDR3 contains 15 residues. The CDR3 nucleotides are TGTGCCAGCAGCTTAGGTTCCGGGCAGGGGACTGAGCAGTTCTTC. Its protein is CASSLGSGQGTEQFF.

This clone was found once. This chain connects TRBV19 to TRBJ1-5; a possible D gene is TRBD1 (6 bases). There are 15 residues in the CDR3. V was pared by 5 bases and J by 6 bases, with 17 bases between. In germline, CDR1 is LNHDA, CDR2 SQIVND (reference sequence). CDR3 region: CASSFRTESTQPQHF. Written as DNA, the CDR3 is TGTGCCAGTAGTTTCCGGACAGAATCAACTCAGCCCCAGCATTTT.